The 2 T cell receptor beta chains below were found in one sample sequenced in a study of T cell repertoires in cytomegalovirus infection. TCRdb re-called the reads with MiXCR, one entry per CDR3 protein. The sample lists around 530,000 distinct CDR3 sequences, 26% occurring once. The source material was PBMCs. These receptor sequences come from a human donor in good health (CMV status not recorded). Some clones in this sample may be carry-over from other donors' samples.

This clonotype has more than one count but fewer than ten. The chain employs TRBV4-1 and TRBJ1-5; a possible D gene is TRBD1 (6 bases). Trimming stripped 0 bases from V and 3 bases from J, with 12 bases between. Germline CDR1 reads MGHRA; CDR2 reads YSYEKL. The CDR3 loop spans 16 amino acids. CDR3 region: CASSQEGGGDNQPQHF. Here the CDR3 DNA reads TGCGCCAGCAGCCAAGAAGGGGGGGGGGACAATCAGCCCCAGCATTTT.

This clonotype turned up a few times. The V gene is TRBV2, the J gene TRBJ2-6, with D uncertain. CDR1 and CDR2 (germline): SNHLY, FYNNEI. V was cut by 2 bases and J by 0 bases, with 8 bases left in between. This CDR3 is 16 amino acids long. In DNA form, the CDR3 reads TGTGCCAGCAGTGAAATACGGCTCTCTGGGGCCAACGTCCTGACTTTC. It translates to CASSEIRLSGANVLTF.